Each of the 28 T cell receptor beta chains below was sequenced from the same sample in a study of CD8 T cells in ankylosing spondylitis. TCRdb itself ran the 5' RACE reads through MiXCR, one entry per CDR3 protein. The repertoire holds more than 300,000 distinct CDR3 sequences, with 9.5% to 13% as singletons. What was sequenced was blood, either unsorted or a sorted T cell fraction (not recorded which). These TCRs come from a female donor with ankylosing spondylitis or in good health (not recorded which).

This clonotype came up many times. The rearrangement links TRBV10-3 to TRBJ1-5; possibly TRBD1 for D (5 bases). The CDR3 runs 13 residues. Trimming left V 8 bases short and J 3 bases short, with 11 bases between. The germline CDR1 and CDR2 sequences are ENHRY and SYGVKD. CDR3 DNA: TGTGCCATCCCGGACACTTTCAATCAGCCCCAGCATTTT. It is translated as CAIPDTFNQPQHF.

The table lists this clonotype with many counts. The gene calls are TRBV4-2 and TRBJ2-7; 11 nucleotides align to TRBD2. The length of the CDR3 is 16 residues. Per the germline V gene, CDR1 is LGHNA and CDR2 is YNFKEQ. V shed 4 bases, J shed 4 bases, and the junction held 9 bases outside the gene matches. CDR3 loop: CASSRVDTSGSYEQYF. The CDR3, as DNA: TGTGCCAGCAGCCGAGTAGATACTAGCGGGAGTTACGAGCAGTACTTC.

The rearrangement joins TRBV30 to TRBJ1-1; D uncertain. This CDR3 is built from 14 residues. Germline V CDR1 and CDR2: GTSNPN, SVGIG (reference sequence). The V gene lost 7 bases and the J gene lost 4 bases, with 19 bases spanning the gap. The CDR3 is CASEGAYSSTEAFF. CDR3 in DNA: TGTGCCTCTGAGGGCGCCTACTCCAGCACTGAAGCTTTCTTT.

The chain couples TRBV5-1 to TRBJ2-1; possibly TRBD2 for D (5 bases). Per the germline V gene, CDR1 is SGHRS and CDR2 is YFSETQ. Trimming removed 5 bases at V and 0 bases at J, with 9 bases between. The length of the CDR3 is 14 residues. Here the CDR3 reads CASSSGSSYNEQFF. CDR3 in DNA: TGCGCCAGCAGTAGTGGGAGCTCCTACAATGAGCAGTTCTTC.

This clonotype was seen only a few times. The J gene is TRBJ2-1, the V gene TRBV30; D gene unclear. CDR1 GTSNPN and CDR2 SVGIG come from the germline V gene (reference sequence). Between the trimmed V and J ends, which lost 0 bases and 10 bases, there was a span of 10 bases. This CDR3 spans 12 amino acids. The CDR3 is CAWSVQWAEQFF. The CDR3 DNA reads as TGTGCCTGGAGTGTACAGTGGGCAGAGCAGTTCTTC.

As concerns this clonotype: One base away lies a much larger clone, so this may be a sequencing read error. V gene TRBV20-1 combines with J gene TRBJ2-3; no firm D call. The CDR3 totals 16 residues. Germline V gene data show CDR1 as DFQATT and CDR2 as SNEGSKA (reference sequence). CDR3 in DNA: TGCTGTGCTAGAGATTACCTAGGGCCATTCCATGATACGCAGTATTTT. It encodes CCARDYLGPFHDTQYF.

This clonotype was found many times. The chain links TRBV4-3 to TRBJ2-2; D ambiguous. CDR1 is LGHNA and CDR2 is YSLEER in the germline V gene. This CDR3 contains 12 residues. Trimming took 4 bases from V and 8 from J, leaving 8 bases between them. DNA for the CDR3: TGCGCCAGCAGCCTTGCCTGGGGGGAGCTGTTTTTT. Its translation: CASSLAWGELFF.

This clonotype was detected a few times. CDR3 loop: CASTHDRGGYEQYF. In nucleotides, the CDR3 is TGCGCCAGCACCCATGACAGGGGGGGGTACGAGCAGTACTTC. V usage is TRBV10-2 and J usage is TRBJ2-7, with 9 bases aligning to TRBD1. With V trimmed by 7 bases and J by 4 bases, 8 bases remained unmatched. The CDR3 has 14 residues. Germline CDR1 and CDR2: WSHSY and SAAADI.

This clonotype was picked up many times. The chain recombines TRBV5-1 with TRBJ1-6; D is possibly TRBD1 (6 bases). Germline CDR1 and CDR2: SGHRS and YFSETQ. This CDR3 comprises 14 residues. V lost 3 bases to trimming and J lost 7 bases, with 11 bases between them. CDR3 coding DNA: TGCGCCAGCAGCTCGGGCGGGGGCAATTCACCCCTCCACTTT. The encoded protein is CASSSGGGNSPLHF.

This clonotype was observed at least ten times. The chain uses TRBV6-2 or TRBV6-3 and TRBJ1-5, with a tentative D call TRBD1 (6 bases). V was cut by 10 bases and J by 8 bases, with 15 bases left in between. Germline V gives CDR1 MNHEY, CDR2 SVGEGT. The CDR3 is made up of 12 amino acids. CDR3 residues: CATGQPREPQHF. In nucleotides, the CDR3 is TGTGCCACCGGACAGCCGAGGGAGCCCCAGCATTTT.

The chain uses TRBV20-1 and TRBJ2-7; D tentatively fits TRBD1 or TRBD2 (5 bases each). The CDR3 loop spans 13 amino acids. Germline CDR1 reads DFQATT; CDR2 reads SNEGSKA (reference sequence). V lost 6 bases, J lost 0 bases, and 12 bases lay in between. The CDR3 DNA reads as TGCAGTGCCCGGGGCAGTGGCTCCTACGAGCAGTACTTC. Translating it yields CSARGSGSYEQYF.

Many counts were recorded for this clonotype. This chain joins TRBV20-1 and TRBJ1-4; no firm D call. Germline V lookup: CDR1 DFQATT, CDR2 SNEGSKA (reference sequence). V shed 0 bases and J shed 0 bases, with 8 bases lying between them. The CDR3 runs 15 residues. DNA for the CDR3: TGCAGTGCTAGAGAAGGATCAGCAACTAATGAAAAACTGTTTTTT. It codes for CSAREGSATNEKLFF.

This clonotype was seen at least ten times. The chain recombines TRBV28 with TRBJ2-5; 7 nucleotides match TRBD1. The CDR3 runs to 14 residues. Losses at the gene ends were 5 bases for V and 2 bases for J; bases not matched to a gene: 5. CDR1 MDHEN and CDR2 SYDVKM come from the germline V gene. As DNA, the CDR3 is TGTGCCAGCAGTCGCCGGACAGGTCAAGAGACCCAGTACTTC. It yields the protein CASSRRTGQETQYF. Using reference TRBV28 and TRBJ2-5 for the parts outside the CDR3, the full variable domain is DVKVTQSSRYLVKRTGEKVFLECVQDMDHENMFWYRQDPGLGLRLIYFSYDVKMKEKGDIPEGYSVSREKKERFSLILESASTNQTSMYLCASSRRTGQETQYFGPGTRLLVL.

The CDR3 nucleotides are TGCAGTGCTAGGGGACTAGCGGCCTCCTACGAGCAGTACTTC. It encodes CSARGLAASYEQYF. V gene TRBV20-1 combines with J gene TRBJ2-7, with 11 bases identical to TRBD2. The CDR3 length is 14 residues. CDR1 DFQATT and CDR2 SNEGSKA come from the germline V gene (reference sequence). With 3 bases clipped from V and 0 bases from J, the junction kept 1 base outside the gene matches.

This clonotype was observed a handful of times. The rearrangement uses TRBV2 and TRBJ1-6; D call uncertain. CDR1 is SNHLY and CDR2 is FYNNEI in the germline V gene. The CDR3 is made up of 16 amino acids. Trimming took 7 bases from V and 2 from J, leaving 15 bases between them. The CDR3 loop reads CASIHDGTAYNSPLHF. CDR3 in DNA: TGTGCCAGCATCCACGACGGCACAGCCTATAATTCACCCCTCCACTTT.

The chain uses TRBV14 and TRBJ1-1; D unclear. V was pared by 4 bases and J by 5 bases, with 17 bases between. Germline values: CDR1 SGHDN, CDR2 FVKESK. This CDR3 is 15 amino acids long. CDR3 amino acids: CASSLHGLGITEAFF. In nucleotides, the CDR3 is TGTGCCAGCAGCCTTCACGGACTGGGTATTACTGAAGCTTTCTTT.

At least ten counts were recorded for this clonotype. The V and J genes are TRBV7-9 and TRBJ1-2, with 8 positions matching TRBD1. Germline V CDR1 and CDR2: SEHNR, FQNEAQ (reference sequence). The CDR3 has 13 residues. J gave up 5 bases and V 5 bases, and 4 bases lay outside the gene matches. In nucleotides, the CDR3 is TGTGCCAGCAGCCATACAGGGGGGTATGGCTACACCTTC. Protein product: CASSHTGGYGYTF.

This clonotype has a handful of counts. This sequence joins TRBV6-1 and TRBJ2-2; the D gene is possibly TRBD1 (5 bases). CDR3 length: 15 residues. Trimming stripped 5 bases from V and 0 bases from J, with 10 bases between. Germline lookup yields CDR1 MNHNS and CDR2 SASEGT. In nucleotides, the CDR3 is TGTGCCAGCAGTCAACAGGAGACGAACACCGGGGAGCTGTTTTTT. Translated: CASSQQETNTGELFF.

This clonotype was seen many times. The chain has TRBV5-1 and TRBJ1-1; perhaps TRBD1 as D (6 bases). CDR3 length equals 15 residues. The germline V gene encodes CDR1 SGHRS and CDR2 YFSETQ. Trimming took off 4 bases at V and 6 bases at J, with 19 bases between the two ends. This CDR3 reads CASSPDSPKIAEAFF. The CDR3 DNA reads TGCGCCAGCAGCCCGGACAGCCCTAAAATCGCTGAAGCTTTCTTT.

This chain links TRBV5-1 with TRBJ2-1; TRBD2 matches 10 bases. The V segment lost 4 bases and the J segment 6 bases; nucleotides outside the gene matches: 7. Germline loops: CDR1 SGHRS, CDR2 YFSETQ. The CDR3 has 15 amino acids. CDR3: CASSVLAGDGNEQFF. CDR3 bases: TGCGCCAGCAGCGTGCTAGCGGGAGACGGCAATGAGCAGTTCTTC.

This clonotype was observed many times. The chain carries TRBV15 and TRBJ2-7, with TRBD2 identical over 9 bases. Germline V CDR1 and CDR2: LNHNV, YYDKDF (reference sequence). The ends lost 0 bases at V and 5 bases at J; junction bases unmatched: 8. The CDR3 runs 16 residues. CDR3 DNA sequence: TGTGCCACCAGCAGAGATCTAGTAGCGGGGGTCGACGAGCAGTACTTC. This gives the protein CATSRDLVAGVDEQYF.

A few counts support this clonotype. J is TRBJ2-1 and V is TRBV27, with TRBD1 matching 9 bases. Trimming at V came to 6 bases and at J to 6 bases, leaving 3 bases not matched to a gene. The CDR3 has 13 amino acids. The germline V gene has CDR1 MNHEY and CDR2 SMNVEV (reference sequence). Here the CDR3 reads CASSSDRGNEQFF. CDR3 coding DNA: TGTGCCAGCAGCTCGGACAGGGGCAATGAGCAGTTCTTC.

This clonotype was found many times. The CDR3 nucleotides read TGCGCCAGCAAGGAAGGAATCGCCTACGAGCAGTACTTC. This sequence encodes CASKEGIAYEQYF. The chain employs TRBV5-1 and TRBJ2-7; the D is unclear. Between the trimmed V and J ends, which lost 6 bases and 2 bases, there was a span of 12 bases. This CDR3 has 13 amino acids. Germline assignment: CDR1 SGHRS and CDR2 YFSETQ.

This rearrangement joins TRBV12-3 or TRBV12-4 to TRBJ1-2; maybe TRBD1 (6 bases). This CDR3 is built from 18 residues. The V end was cut by 3 bases, the J end by 7 bases, with 27 bases between. This chain's CDR3 is CASSFGQGGGEIGFGYTF. The CDR3 DNA sequence: TGTGCCAGCAGTTTTGGTCAGGGAGGGGGTGAGATTGGCTTTGGCTACACCTTC.

This chain connects TRBV7-2 to TRBJ2-7, with 8 bases that match TRBD2. The V gene end was trimmed by 5 bases and the J gene end by 3 bases; junction bases not matched to a gene: 9. Germline V CDR1 and CDR2: SGHTA, FQGNSA. CDR3 size: 15 residues. The CDR3 region is CASSPRTGGIYEQYF. As DNA, the CDR3 is TGTGCCAGCAGCCCCCGAACGGGAGGGATCTACGAGCAGTACTTC.

This clonotype was detected ten times or more. The chain links TRBV30 to TRBJ1-2; 7 nucleotides agree with TRBD1. Trimming at V came to 0 bases and at J to 6 bases, leaving 13 bases not matched to a gene. The germline CDR1 and CDR2 sequences are GTSNPN and SVGIG (reference sequence). The CDR3 spans 16 residues. The CDR3 here is CAWSVRQGMAWHGYTF. For the CDR3, the DNA is TGTGCCTGGAGTGTGCGACAGGGCATGGCGTGGCATGGCTACACCTTC.

This clonotype showed up many times. The chain carries TRBV3-1 and TRBJ1-4; D possibly corresponds to TRBD1 (6 bases). CDR3 length equals 15 residues. The germline V gene has CDR1 LGHDT and CDR2 YNNKEL (reference sequence). The ends were cut back, 0 bases at V and 5 bases at J, with 10 bases in the middle. The DNA of the CDR3 is TGTGCCAGCAGCCAAGATGGGGGGCGAAATGAAAAACTGTTTTTT. Protein sequence: CASSQDGGRNEKLFF.

The chain is built from TRBV7-9 and TRBJ2-7; weak D call: TRBD2 (5 bases). With 3 bases removed from V and 6 bases from J, the gap between germline ends came to 9 bases. Germline CDR1 is SEHNR and CDR2 is FQNEAQ (reference sequence). This CDR3 has 12 amino acids. CDR3 DNA: TGTGCCAGCAGCTTCCGTGCGGGCGAGCAGTACTTC. It is translated as CASSFRAGEQYF. Full variable domain (remainder filled in from reference TRBV7-9 and TRBJ2-7): DTGVSQNPRHKITKRGQNVTFRCDPISEHNRLYWYRQTLGQGPEFLTYFQNEAQLEKSRLLSDRFSAERPKGSFSTLEIQRTEQGDSAMYLCASSFRAGEQYFGPGTRLTVT.